This T cell receptor (beta chain) was sequenced in a study of shared clonotypes between healthy human individuals (dated by TCRdb to the early 2020s). Some background on the complete study: A few men and a couple of women, aged 18 to 49 years, made up the cohort. For each donor, CD4 naive and CD4 memory were each given three plates, CD8 naive was given two plates, and CD8 memory was given one plate. The study deeply sequenced blood TCR repertoires of about five healthy adults to estimate repertoire size and the extent of clonotype sharing between individuals. To increase sequencing depth and limit assay-specific biases, different laboratories used diverse techniques to prepare libraries and sequence TCR repertoires. Each donor's leukapheresis produced roughly between roughly 0.94 and 9.5 billion PBMCs. What the authors observed across the whole study: Clonotypes shared by all four sorted-subset donors showed higher generation probabilities than non-shared clonotypes. Pairwise subsampling indicated that sequencing depth was expected to affect the degree of clonotype sharing among donors. When several donors were compared, the shared fraction of clonotypes was around 5.1% for naive CD4, about 4% for naive CD8, more than 2% for memory CD4, and around 0.37% for memory CD8. Even with the large sequencing depth, rarefaction of the sorted-subset datasets indicated that sequencing was incomplete. Because the study included only a small number of donors, the genetic and exposure-history diversity represented was limited. Estimated clonotype richness was generally larger for naive than for memory subsets. Only blood was sampled, and tissue TCR repertoires likely differ from those in blood.

A remark on this clone: Its cognate antigen has yet to be identified. No much larger clone exists at a distance of one base, and base qualities are not known.

The donors were healthy, HIV-negative adults with no recently reported acute infections or vaccinations. All donors were Caucasian adults living in Nashville, Tennessee, USA. CD4+ T cells were enriched by magnetic negative selection; naive cells were then positively selected on CD45RA, and the negative fraction formed the memory subset. After blood collection by leukapheresis, PBMCs were isolated using Ficoll-Histopaque density gradient centrifugation and then cryopreserved in the vapor phase of liquid nitrogen. Purity and quantity of every magnetically sorted T cell population were checked by analytical flow cytometry. Genomic DNA was isolated from every sorted fraction and measured by UV absorbance on a Nanodrop 2000c. TCR CDR3 regions were amplified from genomic DNA by multiplex PCR using the deep immunoSEQ assay. Genomic DNA extracted from each cell subset was distributed evenly over all wells of several immunoSEQ 96-well plates, and each plate served as one replicate. For sorted subsets, approximately 200 ng of genomic DNA, equivalent to 30,000 or so T cell genomes, went into each replicate PCR. Purified libraries were quantified with a Qubit 3.0 fluorometer, sized on a Bioanalyzer 2100, and re-quantified with the KAPA Library Quantification kit. A separate single-read 150-cycle Illumina NextSeq 550 flow cell was used to sequence each immunoSEQ 96-well plate. Regarding the original processing steps: Because only junctional sequences without quality scores were contained in the immunoSEQ output, filtering matching that applied to full-length reads could not be performed. Sequences were annotated with PyIR, a Python wrapper for IgBLAST v1.9, using IMGT germline references to assign V/J genes and CDR3. Any read was removed if the V/J assignment was weak (E-value above 1e-6), the CDR3 was missing, or the read contained stop codons, out-of-frame junctions, or ambiguous translated residues. V3J clonotypes were defined as sequences sharing an identical inferred V gene, J gene, and CDR3 amino acid sequence. To compute the percentage overlap between repertoires, the number of shared unique clonotypes was divided by the size of the smaller repertoire. Richness of each repertoire was evaluated using RTK rarefaction, the Chao1 estimator, and Recon v2.1 estimates of unobserved clonotypes. OLGA was used to compute generation probabilities for all TCRbeta clonotypes that the gDNA method yielded from a handful of donors. TCRdb re-hosts the immuneACCESS table, in-frame sequences only. Its copies lack some clones; in the studies checked, an unresolved V gene accounts for under half of them, and the cause for the rest is not known. V and J calls and clone size are copied from that table; D and trimming were computed from the DNA. The sample has approximately 500,000 clones on record, 90% to 96% of them singletons. Approximately 0.06% of the sample lies in the top ten.

The material sequenced was naive CD4+ T cells sorted from blood. In the paper's terms, the cell subset or site label means: CD45RA+ positively selected. The sequence was obtained from a woman in her thirties in good health.

The CDR3 loop reads CASSLGQRYGYTF. The DNA sequence is as follows: TGTGCCAGCAGCTTAGGACAGCGCTATGGCTACACCTTC. The V gene is TRBV7-9 and the J gene is TRBJ1-2, with TRBD1 as a weak D call on 5 bases. Looking up the germline V gene (reference sequence) yields CDR1 SEHNR and CDR2 FQNEAQ. From its cysteine to its phenylalanine, the CDR3 spans 13 amino acids. Just CDR3 DNA is preserved here, 39 bases in frame from base 1. Trimming takes 1 base from V and 4 bases from J, and the germline ends sit 7 bases apart.